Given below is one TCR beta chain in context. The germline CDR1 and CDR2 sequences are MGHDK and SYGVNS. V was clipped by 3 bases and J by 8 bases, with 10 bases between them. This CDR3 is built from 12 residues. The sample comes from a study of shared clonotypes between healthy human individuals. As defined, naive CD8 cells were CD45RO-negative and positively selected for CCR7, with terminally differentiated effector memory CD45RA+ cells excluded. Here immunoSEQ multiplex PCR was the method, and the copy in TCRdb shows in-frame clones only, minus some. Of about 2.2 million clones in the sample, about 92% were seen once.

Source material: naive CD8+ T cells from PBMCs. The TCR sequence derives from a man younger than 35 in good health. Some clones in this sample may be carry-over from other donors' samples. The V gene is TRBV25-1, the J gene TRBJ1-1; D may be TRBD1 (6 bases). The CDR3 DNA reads TGTGCCAGCAGTGACACAGGGCCGGAAGCTTTCTTT. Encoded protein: CASSDTGPEAFF.